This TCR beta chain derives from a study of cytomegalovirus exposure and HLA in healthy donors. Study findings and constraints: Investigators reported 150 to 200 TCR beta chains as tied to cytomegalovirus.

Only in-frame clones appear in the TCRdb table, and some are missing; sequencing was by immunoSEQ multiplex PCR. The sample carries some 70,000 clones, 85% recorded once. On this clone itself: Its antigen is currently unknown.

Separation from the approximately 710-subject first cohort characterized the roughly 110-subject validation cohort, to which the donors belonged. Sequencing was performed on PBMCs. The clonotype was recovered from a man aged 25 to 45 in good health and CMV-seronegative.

The CDR3 reads CASSSRDRYYGYTF. CDR3 nucleotides: TGTGCCAGCAGTTCCAGGGACAGGTACTATGGCTACACCTTC. The chain links TRBV6-6 to TRBJ1-2, with 8 bases identical to TRBD1. This CDR3 has 14 amino acids. The trim removed 4 bases at V and 3 bases at J, leaving 4 bases unmatched. Per the germline V gene, CDR1 is MNHNY and CDR2 is SVGAGI (reference sequence).